The clone carrying this T cell receptor beta chain was found once. No antigen is known for it. Profiled with immunoSEQ multiplex PCR; TCRdb holds only in-frame clones, not every one. The table has some 140,000 clones, about 85% seen once. The data belong to a study of cytotoxic CD8 clonotypes in ibrutinib-treated CLL. Study information: The patient breakdown showed fewer than twelve relapsed/refractory and some 14 treatment-naive cases, with under 18 IGHV unmutated. Samples showed on average approximately 250,000 productive templates and 94,082 productive rearrangements. Partial responses totalled roughly 24 and complete responses 2; after median roughly 70 months, approximately 15 remained remitted and about twelve progressed. Study results and limitations: Age-matched healthy donor levels were exceeded by baseline clonality, which tracked circulating CD8+ T-cell counts.

The CDR3 is 15 amino acids. The germline CDR1 and CDR2 sequences are MNHEY and SMNVEV (reference sequence). V was clipped by 3 bases and J by 0 bases, with 9 bases between them. This sequence was found in a human donor with chronic lymphocytic leukemia. The source material was PBMCs, sampled after 24 months of ibrutinib treatment. The chain carries TRBV27 and TRBJ1-5, with D unclear. The CDR3: CASSLVGNSNQPQHF. The CDR3 DNA reads TGTGCCAGCAGTTTGGTAGGAAATAGCAATCAGCCCCAGCATTTT.